The present T cell receptor (beta chain) was sequenced within a study of T cells in Graves' hyperthyroidism and ophthalmopathy. The CDR3 is 14 residues long. Per the germline V gene, CDR1 is MNHNS and CDR2 is SASEGT. V trimming: 8 bases; J trimming: 6 bases; junction bases outside the gene matches: 13. The sample holds a few counts of this clonotype. Its antigen remains unknown. What was amplified from RNA transcripts were TCR beta CDR3 regions. The primer set for the first-round RT-PCR of the TCR CDR3 was HTBI. TCRdb re-called the multiplex PCR reads through MiXCR, storing one row per CDR3 protein. In the table there are around 420,000 distinct CDR3 sequences, around 16% of which are singletons. Study-level findings and limits: Stable hyperthyroidism was separated from ophthalmopathy by a model based on 13 V-J features.

The material sequenced was blood. The TCR comes from a woman under 30 with Graves' hyperthyroidism. This sequence joins TRBV6-1 and TRBJ2-7; 7 positions match TRBD1. CDR3 sequence reads: CASGKTGAPAEQYF. The CDR3 bases are TGTGCCAGCGGGAAAACAGGGGCCCCAGCCGAGCAGTACTTC.